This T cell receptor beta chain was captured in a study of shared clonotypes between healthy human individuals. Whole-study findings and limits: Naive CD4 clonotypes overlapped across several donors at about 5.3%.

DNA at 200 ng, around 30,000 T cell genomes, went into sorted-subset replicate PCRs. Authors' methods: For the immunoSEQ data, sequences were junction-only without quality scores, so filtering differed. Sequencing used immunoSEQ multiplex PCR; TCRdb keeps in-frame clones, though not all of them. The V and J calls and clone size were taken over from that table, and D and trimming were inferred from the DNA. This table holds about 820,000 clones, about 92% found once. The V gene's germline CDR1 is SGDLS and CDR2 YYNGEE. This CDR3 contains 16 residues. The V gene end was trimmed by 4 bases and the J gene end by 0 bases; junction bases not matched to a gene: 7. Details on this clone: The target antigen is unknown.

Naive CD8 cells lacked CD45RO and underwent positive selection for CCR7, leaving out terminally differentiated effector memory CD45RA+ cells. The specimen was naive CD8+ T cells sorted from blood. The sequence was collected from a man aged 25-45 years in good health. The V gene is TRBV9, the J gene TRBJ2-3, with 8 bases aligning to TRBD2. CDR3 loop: CASSPRGTSSTDTQYF. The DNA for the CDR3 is TGTGCCAGCAGCCCCCGAGGGACTAGTAGCACAGATACGCAGTATTTT.